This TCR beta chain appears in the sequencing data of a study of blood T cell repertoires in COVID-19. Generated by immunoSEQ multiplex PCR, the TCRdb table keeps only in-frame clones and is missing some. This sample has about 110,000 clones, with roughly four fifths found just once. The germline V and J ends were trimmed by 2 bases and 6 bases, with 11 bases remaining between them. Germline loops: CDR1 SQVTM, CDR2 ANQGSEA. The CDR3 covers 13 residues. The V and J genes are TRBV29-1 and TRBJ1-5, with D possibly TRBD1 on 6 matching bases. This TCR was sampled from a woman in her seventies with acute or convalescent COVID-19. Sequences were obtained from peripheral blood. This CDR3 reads CSVEIDRSQPQHF. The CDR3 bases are TGCAGCGTTGAAATTGACAGGTCTCAGCCCCAGCATTTT.